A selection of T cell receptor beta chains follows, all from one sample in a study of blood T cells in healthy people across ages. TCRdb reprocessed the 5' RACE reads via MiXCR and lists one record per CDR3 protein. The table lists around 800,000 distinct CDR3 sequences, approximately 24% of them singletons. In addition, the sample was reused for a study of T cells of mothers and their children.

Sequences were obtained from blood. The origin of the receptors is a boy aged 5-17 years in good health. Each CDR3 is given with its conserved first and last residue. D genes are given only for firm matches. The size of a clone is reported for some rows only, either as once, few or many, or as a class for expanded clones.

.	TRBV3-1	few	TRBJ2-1	TGTGCCAGCAGCCTTTTCACAGGGAAGGGTGAGCAGTTCTTC	CASSLFTGKGEQFF
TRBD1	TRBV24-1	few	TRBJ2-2	TGTGCCACCAGTGAACGGGACAGTGGATCCAACACCGGGGAGCTGTTTTTT	CATSERDSGSNTGELFF
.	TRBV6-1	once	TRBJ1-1	TGTGCCAGCAGTGATATTTTCGGGACGGAGGACACTGAAGCTTTCTTT	CASSDIFGTEDTEAFF
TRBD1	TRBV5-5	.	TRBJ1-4	TGTGCCAGCCGACAAACAGGGGTTAGAAGGGGAACTAATGAAAAACTGTTTTTT	CASRQTGVRRGTNEKLFF
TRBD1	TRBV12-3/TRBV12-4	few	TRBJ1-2	TGTGCCAGCAGTTTGAAGGGGGCGCGAAATGGCTACACCTTC	CASSLKGARNGYTF
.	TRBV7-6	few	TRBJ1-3	TGTGCCAGCAGCCCCTGGCGGGGCTCTGGAAACACCATATATTTT	CASSPWRGSGNTIYF
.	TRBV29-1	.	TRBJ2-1	TGCAGCGCCGCGACTATTACAATGAGCAAGTTCTTC	CSAATITMSKFF
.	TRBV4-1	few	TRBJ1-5	TGCGCCAGCAGCCAATACCGGGACCGCAATCAGCCCCAGCATTTT	CASSQYRDRNQPQHF
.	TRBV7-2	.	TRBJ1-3	TGTGCCAGCAGCTTAGCGGAGGCAGGGGTAGGAAACACCATATATTTT	CASSLAEAGVGNTIYF
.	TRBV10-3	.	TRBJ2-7	TGTGCCATCAGTGATCGGCAGGGCGCAGCCCACGAGCAGTACTTC	CAISDRQGAAHEQYF
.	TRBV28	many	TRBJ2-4	TGTGCCAGCAGTCCAGGGTGGGGACAACGTAATTTAGCCAAAAACATTCAGTACTTC	CASSPGWGQRNLAKNIQYF
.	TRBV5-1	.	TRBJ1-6	TGCGCCAGCAGCCCGGGGAGAGATGAGGACACTAATTCACCCCTCCACTTT	CASSPGRDEDTNSPLHF
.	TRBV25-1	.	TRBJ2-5	TGTGCCAGCAGTGATGACCCAGGAGGAGTGGTGGGACAAGAGACCCAGTACTTC	CASSDDPGGVVGQETQYF
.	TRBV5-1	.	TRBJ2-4	TGCGCCAGCAGCGCAGTCACCGCCAAAAACATTCAGTACTTC	CASSAVTAKNIQYF
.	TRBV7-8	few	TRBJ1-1	TGTGCCAGCAGCTTAGAGGGGAGAGGGAACACTGAAGCTTTCTTT	CASSLEGRGNTEAFF
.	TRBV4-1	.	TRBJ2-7	TGCGCCAGCAGCCAACCCCCCGGGGACGGCCTCCACGAGCAGTACTTC	CASSQPPGDGLHEQYF
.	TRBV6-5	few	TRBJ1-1	TGTGCCAACAGTTATGGGGCCTGGGGGGGAGAAGCTTTCTTT	CANSYGAWGGEAFF
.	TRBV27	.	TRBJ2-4	TGTGCCAGCAGTTTATCGGCAGGGAAAGCCAAAAACATTCAGTACTTC	CASSLSAGKAKNIQYF